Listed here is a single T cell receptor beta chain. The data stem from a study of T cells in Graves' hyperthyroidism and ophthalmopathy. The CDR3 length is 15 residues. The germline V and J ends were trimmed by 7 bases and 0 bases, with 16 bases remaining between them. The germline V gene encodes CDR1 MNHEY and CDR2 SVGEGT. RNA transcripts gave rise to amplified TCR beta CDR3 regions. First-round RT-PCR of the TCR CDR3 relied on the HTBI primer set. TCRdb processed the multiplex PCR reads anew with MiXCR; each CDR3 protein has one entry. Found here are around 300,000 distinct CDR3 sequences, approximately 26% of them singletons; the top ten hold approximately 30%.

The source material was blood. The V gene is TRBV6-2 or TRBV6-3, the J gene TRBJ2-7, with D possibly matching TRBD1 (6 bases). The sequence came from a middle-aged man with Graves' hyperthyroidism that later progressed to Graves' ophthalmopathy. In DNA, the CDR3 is TGTGCCAGCACTCCTAGGGGGTGGAGCTCCTACGAGCAGTACTTC. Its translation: CASTPRGWSSYEQYF.